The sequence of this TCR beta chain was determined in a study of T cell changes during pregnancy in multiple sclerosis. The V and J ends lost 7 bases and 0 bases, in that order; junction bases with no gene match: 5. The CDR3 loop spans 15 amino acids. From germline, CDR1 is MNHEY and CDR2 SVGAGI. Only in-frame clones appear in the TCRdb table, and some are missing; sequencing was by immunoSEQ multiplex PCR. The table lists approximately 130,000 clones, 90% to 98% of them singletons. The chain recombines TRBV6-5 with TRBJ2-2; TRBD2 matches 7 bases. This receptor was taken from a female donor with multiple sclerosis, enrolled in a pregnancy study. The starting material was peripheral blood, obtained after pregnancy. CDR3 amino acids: CASTQLAPNTGELFF. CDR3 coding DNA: TGTGCCAGCACCCAACTAGCGCCGAACACCGGGGAGCTGTTTTTT.